Listed below are T cell receptor beta chains from one sample, sequenced in a study of T-cell reconstitution after alpha-beta-depleted transplantation in children. TCRdb independently ran MiXCR on the PCR reads; one entry per CDR3 protein. The sample includes over 400,000 distinct CDR3 sequences, roughly an eighth of them seen just once. Sequencing was performed on PBMCs from the stem cell graft donor, taken from the stem cell graft. The receptors stem from a human donor who donated a stem cell graft to a child with combined immunodeficiency. The CDR3 runs from the conserved cysteine through the conserved F or W. A D gene is named only where the DNA matches it firmly. Clone size appears in some rows only: once, few, many, or a class for an expanded clone.

clone size	V gene	J gene	D gene	CDR3 DNA	CDR3 protein
few	TRBV5-5	TRBJ1-1	TRBD1	TGTGCCAGCAGTGACCCGGGACAGGGGAACACTGAAGCTTTCTTT	CASSDPGQGNTEAFF
few	TRBV20-1	TRBJ2-5	.	TGCAGTGCTAGGCACATATTACGGGACATCTTAGAGACCCAGTACTTC	CSARHILRDILETQYF
.	TRBV11-2	TRBJ2-2	.	TGTGCCAGCAGCTTATGGGGACAAGGATACATAACCGGGGAGGAGCTGTTTTTT	CASSLWGQGYITGEELFF
.	TRBV5-6	TRBJ2-5	TRBD2	TGTGCCAGCAGCCCCTCCGGGACTAGCGGGTTCTGGGAGACCCAGTACTTC	CASSPSGTSGFWETQYF
few	TRBV2	TRBJ2-7	TRBD2	TGTGCCAGCAGACGACTAGCGGAGTACGAGCAGTACTTC	CASRRLAEYEQYF
few	TRBV6-2/TRBV6-3	TRBJ2-7	.	TGTGCCAGCAGTACGCCGGGACTCCGCTACGAGCAGTACTTC	CASSTPGLRYEQYF
few	TRBV3-1	TRBJ2-5	.	TGTGCCAGCAGCCAATTGACGGAGACCCAGTACTTC	CASSQLTETQYF
.	TRBV20-1	TRBJ2-7	TRBD2	TGCAGGGGGGGGGAGGAGCAGTACTTC	CRGGEEQYF
.	TRBV5-1	TRBJ2-1	.	TGCGCCAGCAGCTCTCGCCCTTTTGTTGAGCAGTTCTTC	CASSSRPFVEQFF
.	TRBV10-3	TRBJ1-2	TRBD1	TGTGCCATCAGTGAAGGGACAGGTTTGCTTCACTATGGCTACACCTTC	CAISEGTGLLHYGYTF
few	TRBV6-5	TRBJ1-6	.	TGTGCCAGCAGTTACATCACTGTACGCTATAATTCACCCCTCCACTTT	CASSYITVRYNSPLHF
many	TRBV29-1	TRBJ2-3	.	TGCAGCGTTGAGTCAGATACGCAGTATTTT	CSVESDTQYF
.	TRBV29-1	TRBJ2-2	TRBD2	TGCAGCGTTGCCGTAGCGGGGCGGTACACCGGGGAGCTGTTTTTT	CSVAVAGRYTGELFF
many	TRBV7-9	TRBJ2-5	.	TGTGCCAGCAGCGCCGATGAGACCCAGTACTTC	CASSADETQYF